What follows is one T cell receptor beta chain and its context. What it recognizes is unknown. The entry originates in a study of cytomegalovirus exposure and HLA in healthy donors. Overall study context: Inside one of the first data releases sat 75 million to 100 million unique TCRs taken from HLA-typed donors.

The study, taken as a whole, reports: A few chains tied to CMV proved CMV antigen-specific in vitro. A link between a missense DCLRE1C variant and TCR beta V- and J-gene trimming emerged from a later analysis.

Trimming removed 6 bases from V and 5 bases from J, with 12 bases in between. The CDR3 has 13 residues. Germline assignment: CDR1 SGHRS and CDR2 YFSETQ. PCR used 60 Vbeta primers and 13 Jbeta primers. Here immunoSEQ multiplex PCR was the method, and the copy in TCRdb shows in-frame clones only, minus some. The repertoire holds around 190,000 clones, with about four fifths as singletons. This chain connects TRBV5-1 to TRBJ2-1; D might be TRBD1 (6 bases). The clonotype comes from a woman aged 50 to 60 in good health and CMV-seronegative. The specimen sequenced was PBMCs. CDR3 protein: CASTPGHNNEQFF. CDR3 DNA sequence: TGCGCCAGCACTCCGGGACACAACAATGAGCAGTTCTTC.